The present TCR beta chain was sequenced within a study of neurological immune-mediated disorders. General study points: Subjects shared no identical expanded-clone CDR3 amino acid sequences, suggesting private TCR-beta repertoires in all groups.

As to this clonotype: Its specificity is not known.

MiXCR was run by TCRdb on the 5' RACE reads, yielding one entry per CDR3 protein. This table holds 77,000 or so distinct CDR3 sequences, 9.4% found once. The receptor's source is a man in his fifties or sixties in good health. Sequencing input: PBMCs.

The CDR3 sequence: CASSVRPEGKNIQYF. DNA for the CDR3: TGTGCCAGCAGCGTACGGCCAGAGGGGAAAAACATTCAGTACTTC. The V and J genes are TRBV9 and TRBJ2-4; D is tentatively TRBD1 or TRBD2 (5 bases each). CDR3 size: 15 residues. In germline, CDR1 is SGDLS, CDR2 YYNGEE. V was clipped by 1 base and J by 4 bases, with 12 bases between them. Using reference TRBV9 and TRBJ2-4 for the parts outside the CDR3, the full variable domain is DSGVTQTPKHLITATGQRVTLRCSPRSGDLSVYWYQQSLDQGLQFLIQYYNGEERAKGNILERFSAQQFPDLHSELNLSSLELGDSALYFCASSVRPEGKNIQYFGAGTRLSVL.